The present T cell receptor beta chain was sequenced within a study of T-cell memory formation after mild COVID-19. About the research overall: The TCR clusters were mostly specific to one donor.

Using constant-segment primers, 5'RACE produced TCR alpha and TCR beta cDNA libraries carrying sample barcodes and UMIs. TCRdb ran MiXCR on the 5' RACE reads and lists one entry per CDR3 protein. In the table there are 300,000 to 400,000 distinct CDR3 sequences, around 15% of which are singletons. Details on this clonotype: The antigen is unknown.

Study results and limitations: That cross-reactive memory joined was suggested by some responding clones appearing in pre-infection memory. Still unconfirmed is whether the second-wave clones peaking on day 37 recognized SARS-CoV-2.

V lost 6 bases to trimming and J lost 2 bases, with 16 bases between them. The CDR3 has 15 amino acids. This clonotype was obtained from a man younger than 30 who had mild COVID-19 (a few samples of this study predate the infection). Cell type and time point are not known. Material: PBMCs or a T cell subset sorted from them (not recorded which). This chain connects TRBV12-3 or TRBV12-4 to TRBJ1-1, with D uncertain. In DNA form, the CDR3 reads TGTGCCAGCAGCCGTTACGGTCTGGAAAACACTGAAGCTTTCTTT. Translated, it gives CASSRYGLENTEAFF.